A selection of T cell receptor beta chains follows, all from one sample in a study of vaccination and CD4 T cells after COVID-19. From the PCR reads, TCRdb called clonotypes with MiXCR, one entry per CDR3 protein. The sample carries some 9,300 distinct CDR3 sequences, roughly 50% recorded once. Their antigens remain unidentified. The source material was CD4+ T cells from blood, cultured in vitro. The receptors originated from a human donor who had recovered from COVID-19. CDR3s include the opening cysteine and the closing phenylalanine or tryptophan. Each record gives: V gene, clone size, D gene, J gene, CDR3 DNA, CDR3 protein. The D gene is left open where the match is weak. Rows give clone size only sometimes, using once, few, many, or a class for an expanded clone.

V gene: TRBV7-2; clone size: NA; D gene: NA; J gene: TRBJ2-7; CDR3 DNA: TGTGCCAGCAGCCCAAAGGACGTTATCCTACGAGCGCAGTACTTC; CDR3 protein: CASSPKDVILRAQYF
V gene: TRBV7-9; clone size: few; D gene: NA; J gene: TRBJ1-5; CDR3 DNA: TGTGCCAGCAGCTTTTCCGGCAATCAGCCCCAGCATTTT; CDR3 protein: CASSFSGNQPQHF
V gene: TRBV6-1; clone size: few; D gene: TRBD2; J gene: TRBJ2-5; CDR3 DNA: TGTGCCAGCAGGGGACTAGCGGGGGGGAAAGAGACCCAGTACTTC; CDR3 protein: CASRGLAGGKETQYF
V gene: TRBV6-1; clone size: few; D gene: NA; J gene: TRBJ1-6; CDR3 DNA: TGTGCCAGCAGCCGGAACAGGGAAAACCGCTATAATTCACCCCTCCACTTT; CDR3 protein: CASSRNRENRYNSPLHF
V gene: TRBV7-2; clone size: NA; D gene: TRBD1; J gene: TRBJ1-1; CDR3 DNA: TGTGCCAGCAGCTTTGGGTCCCAGGGGGCGTTTGCTTTCTTT; CDR3 protein: CASSFGSQGAFAFF
V gene: TRBV2; clone size: large; D gene: NA; J gene: TRBJ1-2; CDR3 DNA: TGTGCCAGCAGTGTCACGACAGGCCCCTATGGCTACACCTTC; CDR3 protein: CASSVTTGPYGYTF
V gene: TRBV5-1; clone size: once; D gene: NA; J gene: TRBJ2-5; CDR3 DNA: TGCGCCAGCAGCTTGGTGGCTAGTAGGTGGGTGAAACAAGAGACCCAGTACTTC; CDR3 protein: CASSLVASRWVKQETQYF
V gene: TRBV19; clone size: NA; D gene: NA; J gene: TRBJ1-1; CDR3 DNA: TGTGCCAGTAGTCTAAGAACAGGGCCCATGAACACTGAAGCTTTCTTT; CDR3 protein: CASSLRTGPMNTEAFF
V gene: TRBV10-3; clone size: NA; D gene: TRBD1; J gene: TRBJ2-7; CDR3 DNA: TGTGCCAGCCGAAATACAGGGGGGACGGAGTACTTC; CDR3 protein: CASRNTGGTEYF
V gene: TRBV19; clone size: NA; D gene: NA; J gene: TRBJ1-1; CDR3 DNA: TGTGCCAGTAAAAAGGGTTCGGGGAACACTGAAGCTTTCTTT; CDR3 protein: CASKKGSGNTEAFF
V gene: TRBV7-2; clone size: few; D gene: TRBD2; J gene: TRBJ2-7; CDR3 DNA: TGTGCCAGCAGCTACCGACTAGCGGGACGCTACGAGCAGTACTTC; CDR3 protein: CASSYRLAGRYEQYF
V gene: TRBV5-1; clone size: NA; D gene: NA; J gene: TRBJ1-1; CDR3 DNA: TGCGCCAGCAGCTCACAGGCGAACACTGAAGCTTTCTTT; CDR3 protein: CASSSQANTEAFF
V gene: TRBV20-1; clone size: few; D gene: TRBD1; J gene: TRBJ2-7; CDR3 DNA: TGCAGTGCCGCGGAAGACAGGGGTAAGGAGCAGTACTTC; CDR3 protein: CSAAEDRGKEQYF
V gene: TRBV19; clone size: NA; D gene: TRBD1; J gene: TRBJ1-2; CDR3 DNA: TGTGCCAGTAAGGGGACAGGGCTCCCTAATAGTGGCTACACCTTC; CDR3 protein: CASKGTGLPNSGYTF
V gene: TRBV7-8; clone size: NA; D gene: NA; J gene: TRBJ1-5; CDR3 DNA: TGTGCCAGCAGCCCTCGACAGAATCAGCCCCAGCATTTT; CDR3 protein: CASSPRQNQPQHF
V gene: TRBV11-3; clone size: NA; D gene: NA; J gene: TRBJ2-7; CDR3 DNA: TGTGCCAGCAGCTTAGCTTCTGAACGCTCCTACGAGCAGTACTTC; CDR3 protein: CASSLASERSYEQYF
V gene: TRBV25-1; clone size: NA; D gene: NA; J gene: TRBJ1-1; CDR3 DNA: TGTGCCAGCAGTGAGACCGATTCTAGAGAAGCTTTCTTT; CDR3 protein: CASSETDSREAFF
V gene: TRBV7-9; clone size: once; D gene: NA; J gene: TRBJ2-3; CDR3 DNA: TGTGCCAGCAGCTTAGGGGGGGGCGGGCGCACAGATACGCAGTATTTT; CDR3 protein: CASSLGGGGRTDTQYF
V gene: TRBV11-2; clone size: NA; D gene: NA; J gene: TRBJ1-2; CDR3 DNA: TGTGCCAGCAGCCACTCTTACGGGGGCTTTGATGGCTACACCTTC; CDR3 protein: CASSHSYGGFDGYTF
V gene: TRBV20-1; clone size: few; D gene: NA; J gene: TRBJ1-5; CDR3 DNA: TGCAGTGCTAAGGGGGATCAGCCCCAGCATTTT; CDR3 protein: CSAKGDQPQHF
V gene: TRBV20-1; clone size: NA; D gene: TRBD1; J gene: TRBJ1-1; CDR3 DNA: TGCAGTGCCTCGTCCGGACAGGGGAGGTCCAGGAACACTGAAGCTTTCTTT; CDR3 protein: CSASSGQGRSRNTEAFF
V gene: TRBV11-3; clone size: NA; D gene: TRBD1; J gene: TRBJ1-1; CDR3 DNA: TGTGCCAGCAGCTTACGAGGACAGGGATACACTGAAGCTTTCTTT; CDR3 protein: CASSLRGQGYTEAFF